Following are 22 T cell receptor beta chains from one sample sequenced in a study of blood T cells in healthy people across ages. For the second PCR, which ran for roughly 7 to 11 cycles, a sample-barcoded 5' primer and a J-beta primer mix were used. MiXCR was run by TCRdb on the 5' RACE reads, yielding one entry per CDR3 protein. This repertoire shows around 1,000,000 distinct CDR3 sequences, less than 45% found once; its top ten account for about an eighth. Sequencing was carried out using blood. These receptors all stem from a man between 18 and 29 years old in good health.

The V call is TRBV20-1, the J call TRBJ1-6; possible D gene TRBD1, 5 bases. Looked up from germline, CDR1 is DFQATT and CDR2 is SNEGSKA (reference sequence). The length of the CDR3 is 12 residues. V lost 7 bases and J lost 7, with 11 bases in between. For the CDR3, the DNA is TGCAGTGGAGGGGCGGGGAATTCACCCCTCCACTTT. Translated: CSGGAGNSPLHF.

This clonotype was picked up a small number of times. The chain has TRBV7-2 and TRBJ1-1; 7 positions match TRBD1. From germline, CDR1 is SGHTA and CDR2 FQGNSA. The CDR3 is made up of 15 amino acids. J lost 7 bases, V lost 5 bases, and 13 bases had no gene match. The CDR3 bases are TGTGCCAGCAGCCCCCCGTTGCGACAGGGCGGTGAAGCTTTCTTT. Protein sequence: CASSPPLRQGGEAFF.

CDR3 coding DNA: TGCGCCAGCAGCGACGCCGGGAATTACAATGAGCAGTTCTTC. As protein: CASSDAGNYNEQFF. The chain couples TRBV4-3 to TRBJ2-1, with a possible D match to TRBD2 (5 bases). Germline V gene sequence: CDR1 LGHNA, CDR2 YSLEER. The CDR3 has 14 residues. With 5 bases removed from V and 4 bases from J, the gap between germline ends came to 12 bases.

The sample holds a few counts of this clonotype. V and J are TRBV20-1 and TRBJ2-7, with 7 bases aligning to TRBD2. Germline-derived CDR1 and CDR2 are DFQATT and SNEGSKA (reference sequence). V lost 5 bases to trimming and J lost 7 bases; unmatched junction nucleotides: 17. This CDR3 region has 15 residues. The CDR3 DNA reads as TGCAGTGCTCCGACCGGGACTAAAATCTTCAATGAGCAGTACTTC. Translating gives CSAPTGTKIFNEQYF.

The chain employs TRBV12-3 or TRBV12-4 and TRBJ1-2; tentatively, D is TRBD1 (5 bases). The CDR3 spans 13 residues. V was shortened by 11 bases and J by 7 bases, with 20 bases between the two germline ends. CDR3: CAAIRAGRLGYTF. For the CDR3, the DNA is TGTGCCGCCATACGGGCAGGGAGGCTTGGCTACACCTTC.

The chain couples TRBV12-3 or TRBV12-4 to TRBJ2-5, with D possibly being TRBD2 (5 bases). The V gene lost 2 bases and the J gene lost 2 bases, with 12 bases spanning the gap. CDR3 size: 15 residues. The CDR3 DNA reads TGTGCCAGCAGTTTACTTCTTAGCGATCAAGAGACCCAGTACTTC. Translating gives CASSLLLSDQETQYF.

The chain carries TRBV7-2 and TRBJ2-4; D perhaps matches TRBD1 (5 bases). Germline V lookup: CDR1 SGHTA, CDR2 FQGNSA. The CDR3 extends over 13 amino acids. The ends were cut back, 7 bases at V and 5 bases at J, with 12 bases in the middle. CDR3 in amino acids: CASTQGSQNIQYF. The CDR3 DNA is TGTGCCAGCACGCAGGGATCGCAAAACATTCAGTACTTC.

The rearrangement joins TRBV9 to TRBJ2-1; 7 bases align to TRBD2. With V trimmed by 4 bases and J by 4 bases, 11 bases remained unmatched. Germline V CDR1 and CDR2: SGDLS, YYNGEE. The CDR3 totals 16 residues. CDR3 protein: CASSITGTNLYNEQFF. CDR3 sequence (DNA): TGTGCCAGCAGCATTACCGGGACTAACCTTTACAATGAGCAGTTCTTC.

This clonotype was detected a few times. The rearrangement joins TRBV19 to TRBJ2-3; 9 bases fit TRBD1. The CDR3 sequence is 13 residues long. The germline gives CDR1 LNHDA, CDR2 SQIVND (reference sequence). After removal of 8 bases from V and 6 bases from J, the junction contained 6 bases not matched to a gene. For the CDR3, the DNA is TGTGCCAGTGGGACAGGGTATTTGGATACGCAGTATTTT. This sequence encodes CASGTGYLDTQYF.

This clonotype was seen more than once but under ten times. CDR3 nucleotide sequence: TGTGCCATCAGTGGGACTAGCGGGGAGAGCCCTAGGACAGATACGCAGTATTTT. Its protein product is CAISGTSGESPRTDTQYF. The V call is TRBV10-3, the J call TRBJ2-3, with 12 bases aligning to TRBD2. Germline CDR1 and CDR2: ENHRY and SYGVKD. The CDR3 runs to 18 residues. V shed 4 bases, J shed 3 bases, and the junction held 11 bases outside the gene matches.

This clonotype was counted a few times. The rearrangement links TRBV11-2 to TRBJ2-1; 9 bases fit TRBD2. V lost 4 bases, J lost 4 bases, and 8 bases stayed unmatched. This CDR3 comprises 16 residues. CDR1 and CDR2 from the germline V gene are SGHAT and FQNNGV. CDR3 bases: TGTGCCAGCAGCTCCCTAGCGGGGCTACATTACAATGAGCAGTTCTTC. Protein sequence: CASSSLAGLHYNEQFF.

This clonotype has at least ten counts. This chain links TRBV29-1 with TRBJ2-3; D perhaps matches TRBD2 (6 bases). Germline lookup yields CDR1 SQVTM and CDR2 ANQGSEA. V was clipped by 7 bases and J by 5 bases, with 7 bases between them. This CDR3 comprises 10 residues. The CDR3 bases are TGCAGCGGGAGGGGAGATACGCAGTATTTT. This gives the protein CSGRGDTQYF.

This clonotype was counted between two and nine times. This sequence joins TRBV4-3 and TRBJ2-7; 8 nucleotides match TRBD1. This CDR3 has 15 residues. The germline gives CDR1 LGHNA, CDR2 YSLEER. V lost 6 bases and J lost 4; bases outside the gene matches: 11. CDR3 bases: TGCGCCAGCAGTCCGAGGGGGACAGGCGATTACGAGCAGTACTTC. It translates to CASSPRGTGDYEQYF.

V and J are TRBV5-1 and TRBJ2-2; 12 bases align to TRBD2. The CDR3 length is 19 residues. The V segment lost 3 bases and the J segment 0 bases; nucleotides outside the gene matches: 9. Germline assignment: CDR1 SGHRS and CDR2 YFSETQ. CDR3 sequence: CASSYATSGGAANTGELFF. CDR3 bases: TGCGCCAGCAGCTACGCGACTAGCGGGGGAGCAGCGAACACCGGGGAGCTGTTTTTT.

The sample holds a few counts of this clonotype. The rearrangement joins TRBV4-1 to TRBJ2-3, with TRBD2 matching over 10 bases. J gave up 0 bases and V 0 bases, and 6 bases lay outside the gene matches. The CDR3 has 18 amino acids. CDR1 is MGHRA and CDR2 is YSYEKL in the germline V gene. DNA of the CDR3: TGCGCCAGCAGCCAAGATTGGCTAGCGGGGGACAGCACAGATACGCAGTATTTT. Its translation: CASSQDWLAGDSTDTQYF.

This clonotype was seen a handful of times. The genes are TRBV27 and TRBJ2-3; perhaps TRBD2 as D (6 bases). Germline CDR1 MNHEY, CDR2 SMNVEV (reference sequence). The length of the CDR3 is 15 residues. V lost 5 bases, J lost 2 bases, and 14 bases lay in between. CDR3 sequence reads: CASSNLGLPTDTQYF. Written as DNA, the CDR3 is TGTGCCAGCAGTAACCTGGGACTGCCCACAGATACGCAGTATTTT.

The CDR3 region has the DNA TGCAGTGCTAGAGAAGGGACAAGGGAGAATGTTCAGCCCCAGCATTTT. Its translation: CSAREGTRENVQPQHF. The rearrangement links TRBV20-1 to TRBJ1-5, with D possibly matching TRBD1 (6 bases). Germline V CDR1 and CDR2: DFQATT, SNEGSKA (reference sequence). The CDR3 totals 16 residues. V lost 0 bases and J 6 bases, leaving 18 bases between the germline ends.

This clonotype occurred many times. The chain carries TRBV12-3 or TRBV12-4 and TRBJ1-1; possible D gene TRBD1, 5 bases. V lost 0 bases, J lost 5 bases, and 7 bases lay in between. This CDR3 region has 13 residues. CDR3 DNA: TGTGCCAGCAGTTTAGCGCGGGGGACTGAAGCTTTCTTT. It encodes CASSLARGTEAFF.

This clonotype was detected only a few times. The rearrangement joins TRBV4-3 to TRBJ2-5; 9 nucleotides align to TRBD2. This CDR3 contains 15 residues. V shed 3 bases and J 2 bases; nucleotides not matched to a gene: 4. Germline V gene data show CDR1 as LGHNA and CDR2 as YSLEER. The CDR3 sequence is CASSHGLAQQETQYF. The DNA of the CDR3 is TGCGCCAGCAGCCATGGACTAGCGCAGCAAGAGACCCAGTACTTC.

This clonotype turned up a few times. The chain links TRBV7-8 to TRBJ2-5; D ambiguous. V was clipped by 1 base and J by 5 bases, with 8 bases between them. This CDR3 has 13 residues. Germline V gene sequence: CDR1 SGHVS, CDR2 FQNEAQ. Here the CDR3 DNA reads TGTGCCAGCAGCTTAGGGTTCCGGGAGACCCAGTACTTC. Protein product: CASSLGFRETQYF.

This clonotype was detected only a few times. The chain joins TRBV15 to TRBJ2-3, with 10 nucleotides matching TRBD1. Looked up from germline, CDR1 is LNHNV and CDR2 is YYDKDF (reference sequence). CDR3 length: 15 amino acids. Trimming took 5 bases from V and 1 from J; bases not matched to a gene: 3. The CDR3: CATSFGQGGTDTQYF. The DNA of the CDR3 is TGTGCCACCAGCTTCGGACAGGGGGGCACAGATACGCAGTATTTT.

The chain uses TRBV5-4 and TRBJ1-1; 7 bases align to TRBD1. Germline V gene lookup returns CDR1 SGHNT and CDR2 YYREEE (reference sequence). The CDR3 has 16 residues. V trimming: 3 bases; J trimming: 5 bases; junction bases outside the gene matches: 13. Written as DNA, the CDR3 is TGTGCCAGCAGCTCTTGGACAGGTCTGAATGGTACTGAAGCTTTCTTT. This encodes CASSSWTGLNGTEAFF.